This T cell receptor beta chain was found in a study of OX40 agonist ivuxolimab in advanced cancers. As for the study in general: Patients were infused with ivuxolimab every 2 weeks at 0.01 to 10 mg/kg.

General study results and limits: Dosing at 0.1 to 3.0 mg/kg was accompanied by clonal expansion of CD4+ and CD8+ blood T cells by week 6.

The V and J ends lost 3 bases and 7 bases, in that order; junction bases with no gene match: 3. Germline values: CDR1 MGHDK, CDR2 SYGVNS. This CDR3 comprises 14 residues. Cycle 7 day 1, cycle 4 day 1, and baseline were the timepoints at which blood was sampled. With regard to this clone: Antigen specificity is unknown.

Repertoires were generated with immunoSEQ multiplex PCR, while TCRdb's copy carries only in-frame clones and drops some. The data contain 75,000 to 80,000 clones, around 87% of them singletons. Here the sequenced sample was CD4+ or CD8+ T cells sorted from blood, taken in a trial of the OX40 agonist ivuxolimab. The chain joins TRBV25-1 to TRBJ2-2; 9 bases fit TRBD1. The receptor comes from an adult with an advanced solid tumor such as melanoma, head and neck, liver or kidney cancer. For the CDR3, the DNA is TGTGCCAGCAGTGACGGACAGGGGAGCGGGGAGCTGTTTTTT. Amino acid sequence: CASSDGQGSGELFF.